This T cell receptor beta chain stems from a study of OX40 agonist ivuxolimab in advanced cancers. The protocol was immunoSEQ multiplex PCR, while the TCRdb copy is restricted to in-frame clones and leaves out a portion. This table holds tens of thousands of clones, roughly nine tenths found once. With respect to this clone: Its antigen is undetermined.

General study results and limits: The antigens recognized by the expanded peripheral T cells, that is their antigen specificity, were not determined.

The sequence came from an adult with an advanced solid tumor such as melanoma, head and neck, liver or kidney cancer. Material: CD4+ or CD8+ T cells sorted from blood, obtained in a trial of the OX40 agonist ivuxolimab.

CDR3 DNA: TGTGCCAGTACCCCTGGACACGAGATGAACACTGAAGCTTTCTTT. Amino acid sequence: CASTPGHEMNTEAFF. The chain recombines TRBV19 with TRBJ1-1, with D tentatively TRBD1 (5 bases). V was clipped by 7 bases and J by 0 bases, with 15 bases between them. Germline V lookup: CDR1 LNHDA, CDR2 SQIVND (reference sequence). This CDR3 contains 15 residues.